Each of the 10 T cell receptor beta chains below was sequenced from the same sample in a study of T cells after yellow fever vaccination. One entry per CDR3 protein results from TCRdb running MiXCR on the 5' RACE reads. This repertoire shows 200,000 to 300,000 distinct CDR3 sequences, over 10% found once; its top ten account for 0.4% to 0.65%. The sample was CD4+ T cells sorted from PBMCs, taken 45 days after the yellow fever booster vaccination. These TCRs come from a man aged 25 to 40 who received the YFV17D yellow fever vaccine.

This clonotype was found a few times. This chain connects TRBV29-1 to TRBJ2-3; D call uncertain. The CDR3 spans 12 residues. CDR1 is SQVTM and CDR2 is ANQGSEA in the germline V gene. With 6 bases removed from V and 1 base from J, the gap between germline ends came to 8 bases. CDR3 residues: CSVRQGTDTQYF. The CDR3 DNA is TGCAGCGTCCGGCAGGGCACAGATACGCAGTATTTT.

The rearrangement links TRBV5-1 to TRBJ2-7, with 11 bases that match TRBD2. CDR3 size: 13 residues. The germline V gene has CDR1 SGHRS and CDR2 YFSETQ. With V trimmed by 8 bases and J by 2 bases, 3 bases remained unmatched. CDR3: CASRLAGTYEQYF. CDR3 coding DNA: TGCGCCAGTCGACTAGCGGGAACCTACGAGCAGTACTTC.

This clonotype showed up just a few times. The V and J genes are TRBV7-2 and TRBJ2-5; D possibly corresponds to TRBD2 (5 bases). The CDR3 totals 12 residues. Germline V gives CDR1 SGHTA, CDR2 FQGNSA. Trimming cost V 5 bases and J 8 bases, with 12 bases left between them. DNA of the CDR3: TGTGCCAGCAGCAACCTAGCCCCTACCCAGTACTTC. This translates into CASSNLAPTQYF.

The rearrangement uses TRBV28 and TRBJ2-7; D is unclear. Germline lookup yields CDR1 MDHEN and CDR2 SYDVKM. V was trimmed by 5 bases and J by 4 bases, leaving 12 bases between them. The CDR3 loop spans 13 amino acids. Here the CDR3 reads CASSKPDTYEQYF. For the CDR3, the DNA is TGTGCCAGCAGTAAGCCAGACACTTACGAGCAGTACTTC. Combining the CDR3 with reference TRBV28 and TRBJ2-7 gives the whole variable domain DVKVTQSSRYLVKRTGEKVFLECVQDMDHENMFWYRQDPGLGLRLIYFSYDVKMKEKGDIPEGYSVSREKKERFSLILESASTNQTSMYLCASSKPDTYEQYFGPGTRLTVT.

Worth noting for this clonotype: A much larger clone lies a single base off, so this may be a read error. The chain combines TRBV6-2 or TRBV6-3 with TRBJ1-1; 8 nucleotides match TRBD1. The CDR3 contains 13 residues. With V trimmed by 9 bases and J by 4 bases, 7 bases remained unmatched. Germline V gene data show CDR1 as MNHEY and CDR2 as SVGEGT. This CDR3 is CARTQGARTEAFF. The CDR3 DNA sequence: TGTGCCAGGACCCAGGGGGCGCGCACTGAAGCTTTCTTT.

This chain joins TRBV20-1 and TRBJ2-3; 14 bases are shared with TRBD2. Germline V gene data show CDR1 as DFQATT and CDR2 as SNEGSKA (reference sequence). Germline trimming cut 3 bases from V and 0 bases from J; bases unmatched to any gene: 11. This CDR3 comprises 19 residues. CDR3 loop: CSASPTSGRAGGSTDTQYF. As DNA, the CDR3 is TGCAGTGCTAGCCCGACTAGCGGGAGGGCCGGGGGTAGCACAGATACGCAGTATTTT.

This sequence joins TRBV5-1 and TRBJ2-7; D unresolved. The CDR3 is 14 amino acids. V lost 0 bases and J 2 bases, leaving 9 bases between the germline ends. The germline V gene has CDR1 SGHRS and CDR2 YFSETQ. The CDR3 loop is CASSLGQIAYEQYF. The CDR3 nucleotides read TGCGCCAGCAGCTTGGGTCAGATTGCCTACGAGCAGTACTTC.

CDR3 sequence reads: CASSTRDGDTQYF. The DNA of the CDR3 is TGTGCCAGCAGCACCCGGGACGGAGATACGCAGTATTTT. V usage is TRBV7-6 and J usage is TRBJ2-3; the D call may be TRBD1 or TRBD2 (5 bases each). Trimming took 5 bases from V and 5 from J, leaving 11 bases between them. The CDR3 covers 13 residues. CDR1 is SGHVS, CDR2 FNYEAQ, per germline.

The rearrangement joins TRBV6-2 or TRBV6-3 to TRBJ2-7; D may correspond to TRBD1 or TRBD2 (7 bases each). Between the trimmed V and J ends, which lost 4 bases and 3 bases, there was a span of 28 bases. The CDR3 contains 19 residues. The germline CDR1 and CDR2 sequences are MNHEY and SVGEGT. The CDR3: CASSFRATGRVMGNYEQYF. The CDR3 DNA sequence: TGTGCCAGCAGTTTTCGGGCGACAGGGAGGGTGATGGGGAACTACGAGCAGTACTTC.

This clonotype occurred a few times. The CDR3 nucleotides read TGCGCCAGCAGGACTAGCGGGTACCCAGATACGCAGTATTTT. Amino acids: CASRTSGYPDTQYF. This chain connects TRBV5-1 to TRBJ2-3; 10 bases are a match to TRBD2. This CDR3 contains 14 residues. V shed 5 bases and J 4 bases; nucleotides not matched to a gene: 4. The germline CDR1 and CDR2 sequences are SGHRS and YFSETQ.